The 5 T cell receptor beta chains given below trace back to one sample, sequenced in a study of CD8+ T cells in alopecia areata. RNA was extracted and reverse transcribed into cDNA as the sequencing template. Profiled with immunoSEQ multiplex PCR; TCRdb holds only in-frame clones, not every one. The sample consists of around 200,000 clones, around 50% of them appearing once. The treatment is: oral pan-JAK inhibitor, 5-10 mg twice daily. Sequenced here: CD8+ T cells sorted from blood, sampled at week 24, from a patient treated with tofacitinib. The receptors were gathered from a human donor with alopecia areata.

The chain links TRBV6-5 to TRBJ1-1; the D is unclear. V was clipped by 2 bases and J by 4 bases, with 11 bases between them. The V gene's germline CDR1 is MNHEY and CDR2 SVGAGI. The CDR3 covers 14 residues. The CDR3 DNA reads TGTGCCAGCAGTTACGGGGAGCGCGGCACTGAAGCTTTCTTT. It specifies CASSYGERGTEAFF.

The V and J genes are TRBV2 and TRBJ2-1, with 7 bases lining up with TRBD1. The CDR3 consists of 15 residues. Germline values: CDR1 SNHLY, CDR2 FYNNEI. V was pared by 5 bases and J by 1 base, with 5 bases of the junction left unmatched. The CDR3 reads CASSPGGRSYNEQFF. The CDR3 DNA sequence: TGTGCCAGCAGTCCAGGGGGAAGGTCCTACAATGAGCAGTTCTTC.

This clone was recorded once. The V gene is TRBV5-6, the J gene TRBJ2-1; TRBD1 agrees at 8 bases. The CDR3 is made up of 15 amino acids. From germline, CDR1 is SGHDT and CDR2 YYEEEE. The V gene end was trimmed by 4 bases and the J gene end by 4 bases; junction bases not matched to a gene: 7. The DNA of the CDR3 is TGTGCCAGCAGCCCCGGGACAGGAATGTACAATGAGCAGTTCTTC. Translated, it gives CASSPGTGMYNEQFF.

The chain recombines TRBV15 with TRBJ2-2; 14 bases align to TRBD2. CDR3 length: 18 residues. Germline CDR1 and CDR2: LNHNV and YYDKDF (reference sequence). V trimming: 2 bases; J trimming: 5 bases; junction bases outside the gene matches: 7. For the CDR3, the DNA is TGTGCCACCAGCAGACTGACTAGCGGGGGGGACCTTACCGGGGAGCTGTTTTTT. Translating gives CATSRLTSGGDLTGELFF.

This clone was counted a few times. The V gene is TRBV15, the J gene TRBJ1-1; D may be TRBD1 (6 bases). The CDR3 runs 18 residues. CDR1 LNHNV and CDR2 YYDKDF come from the germline V gene (reference sequence). V lost 6 bases and J 1 base, leaving 24 bases between the germline ends. The CDR3 nucleotides read TGTGCCACCAGGCCGACCCCGGGACAAAAAGGGCCGAACACTGAAGCTTTCTTT. Translation: CATRPTPGQKGPNTEAFF.